This record looks at one TCR beta chain sequence and its context. This CDR3 is also generated by other DNA sequences in the sample. The study drew participants aged roughly 18 to 95 years from around 24 US areas. Participants were placed into cohorts based on the clinical history they reported. Libraries were prepared by immunoSEQ multiplex PCR; TCRdb keeps only in-frame clonotypes and omits some of them. The sample carries 250,000 or so clones, 85% to 90% recorded once. This CDR3 region has 13 residues. CDR1 and CDR2 from the germline V gene are LGHDT and YNNKEL (reference sequence). Trimming shortened V by 0 bases and J by 6 bases, and 6 bases separated the two germline ends. This sample stems from a study of blood T cell repertoires in COVID-19. Across the whole study: Sites in the United States, Italy and Spain provided acute and convalescent COVID-19 samples.

The genes are TRBV3-1 (or the pseudogene TRBV3-2) and TRBJ1-5; D is uncertain. The sequence was obtained from a woman in her fifties or sixties who had recovered from COVID-19. Input material: PBMCs or T cells enriched from blood (not recorded which). The CDR3 spells CASSQDLSQPQHF. The DNA for the CDR3 is TGTGCCAGCAGCCAAGATCTTTCTCAGCCCCAGCATTTT.